The 9 T cell receptor beta chains in this list originate from one sample, sequenced in a study of blood T cell repertoires in COVID-19. The data were produced by immunoSEQ multiplex PCR, yet TCRdb's version contains in-frame clones alone and is incomplete. The profile shows 220,000 or so clones, roughly 89% of them singletons. The specimen was peripheral blood. The receptors derive from a man in his sixties who had recovered from COVID-19.

A remark on this clone: Since the CDR3 does not end with the conserved phenylalanine or tryptophan, this likely comes from a read error. This chain links TRBV7-2 with TRBJ1-2; weak D call: TRBD1 (6 bases). Germline values: CDR1 SGHTA, CDR2 FQGNSA. CDR3 size: 13 residues. V lost 4 bases, J lost 8 bases, and 14 bases lay in between. The DNA for the CDR3 is TGTGCCAGCAGCTCCTTGGACAGAAAAGGCTACACCCTC. Translated: CASSSLDRKGYTL.

This clone was found a few times. The genes are TRBV6-5 and TRBJ2-3; TRBD1 matches 8 bases. The J segment lost 6 bases and the V segment lost 8 bases, leaving 10 bases of the junction unmatched. The CDR3 runs 14 residues. Per the germline V gene, CDR1 is MNHEY and CDR2 is SVGAGI. CDR3 sequence (DNA): TGTGCCAGCGCCTTAGGACAGGGAATGGATACGCAGTATTTT. Amino acids: CASALGQGMDTQYF.

This sequence joins TRBV19 and TRBJ2-7, with no clear D. V was clipped by 6 bases and J by 0 bases, with 9 bases between them. The CDR3 has 13 residues. Per germline, CDR1 LNHDA and CDR2 SQIVND (reference sequence). CDR3 amino acids: CASSGSRSYEQYF. For the CDR3, the DNA is TGTGCCAGTAGCGGGTCACGCTCCTACGAGCAGTACTTC.

The CDR3 region has the DNA TGTGCCAGCAGTCGGGACAGGGGGAATCAGCCCCAGCATTTT. Translated: CASSRDRGNQPQHF. The gene calls are TRBV7-2 and TRBJ1-5; 11 nucleotides line up with TRBD1. V lost 6 bases and J lost 4; bases outside the gene matches: 2. The CDR3 has 14 amino acids. CDR1 and CDR2 from the germline V gene are SGHTA and FQGNSA. The whole variable domain, filled in from reference TRBV7-2 and TRBJ1-5, reads GAGVSQSPSNKVTEKGKDVELRCDPISGHTALYWYRQSLGQGLEFLIYFQGNSAPDKSGLPSDRFSAERTGGSVSTLTIQRTQQEDSAVYLCASSRDRGNQPQHFGDGTRLSIL.

This chain uses TRBV3-1 (or the pseudogene TRBV3-2) with TRBJ2-7; TRBD2 matches at 8 bases. Looked up from germline, CDR1 is LGHDT and CDR2 is YNNKEL (reference sequence). V shed 1 base, J shed 1 base, and the junction held 6 bases outside the gene matches. This CDR3 is 16 amino acids long. Here the CDR3 reads CASSQVRGGASYEQYF. The CDR3 region has the DNA TGTGCCAGCAGCCAAGTTCGGGGGGGCGCATCCTACGAGCAGTACTTC.

J is TRBJ1-2 and V is TRBV6-1; TRBD1 is a possible D gene (5 bases). This CDR3 has 13 residues. V shed 3 bases and J shed 6 bases, with 11 bases lying between them. The germline V gene encodes CDR1 MNHNS and CDR2 SASEGT. The CDR3 region has the DNA TGTGCCAGCAGTGACGCAGGGCCCCATGGCTACACCTTC. Protein sequence: CASSDAGPHGYTF.

This sequence joins TRBV19 and TRBJ1-2; D remains unclear. The CDR3 runs 12 residues. V lost 7 bases and J 8 bases, leaving 14 bases between the germline ends. Germline CDR1 and CDR2: LNHDA and SQIVND (reference sequence). CDR3 nucleotide sequence: TGTGCCAGTACCAGAGAGGGTAGAGGCTACACCTTC. This translates into CASTREGRGYTF.

The chain uses TRBV7-6 and TRBJ1-1, with a possible D match to TRBD1 (5 bases). This CDR3 spans 13 amino acids. Trimming took off 5 bases at V and 1 base at J, with 8 bases between the two ends. The V gene's germline CDR1 is SGHVS and CDR2 FNYEAQ. CDR3: CASSEQANTEAFF. Written as DNA, the CDR3 is TGTGCCAGCAGCGAACAGGCGAACACTGAAGCTTTCTTT.

The V and J genes are TRBV7-2 and TRBJ2-7; possible D gene TRBD2, 5 bases. Germline CDR1 SGHTA, CDR2 FQGNSA. The CDR3 runs 14 residues. V was clipped by 4 bases and J by 2 bases, with 12 bases between them. CDR3 in DNA: TGTGCCAGCAGCTCTGAACTAGTAACCTACGAGCAGTACTTC. Translating it yields CASSSELVTYEQYF.